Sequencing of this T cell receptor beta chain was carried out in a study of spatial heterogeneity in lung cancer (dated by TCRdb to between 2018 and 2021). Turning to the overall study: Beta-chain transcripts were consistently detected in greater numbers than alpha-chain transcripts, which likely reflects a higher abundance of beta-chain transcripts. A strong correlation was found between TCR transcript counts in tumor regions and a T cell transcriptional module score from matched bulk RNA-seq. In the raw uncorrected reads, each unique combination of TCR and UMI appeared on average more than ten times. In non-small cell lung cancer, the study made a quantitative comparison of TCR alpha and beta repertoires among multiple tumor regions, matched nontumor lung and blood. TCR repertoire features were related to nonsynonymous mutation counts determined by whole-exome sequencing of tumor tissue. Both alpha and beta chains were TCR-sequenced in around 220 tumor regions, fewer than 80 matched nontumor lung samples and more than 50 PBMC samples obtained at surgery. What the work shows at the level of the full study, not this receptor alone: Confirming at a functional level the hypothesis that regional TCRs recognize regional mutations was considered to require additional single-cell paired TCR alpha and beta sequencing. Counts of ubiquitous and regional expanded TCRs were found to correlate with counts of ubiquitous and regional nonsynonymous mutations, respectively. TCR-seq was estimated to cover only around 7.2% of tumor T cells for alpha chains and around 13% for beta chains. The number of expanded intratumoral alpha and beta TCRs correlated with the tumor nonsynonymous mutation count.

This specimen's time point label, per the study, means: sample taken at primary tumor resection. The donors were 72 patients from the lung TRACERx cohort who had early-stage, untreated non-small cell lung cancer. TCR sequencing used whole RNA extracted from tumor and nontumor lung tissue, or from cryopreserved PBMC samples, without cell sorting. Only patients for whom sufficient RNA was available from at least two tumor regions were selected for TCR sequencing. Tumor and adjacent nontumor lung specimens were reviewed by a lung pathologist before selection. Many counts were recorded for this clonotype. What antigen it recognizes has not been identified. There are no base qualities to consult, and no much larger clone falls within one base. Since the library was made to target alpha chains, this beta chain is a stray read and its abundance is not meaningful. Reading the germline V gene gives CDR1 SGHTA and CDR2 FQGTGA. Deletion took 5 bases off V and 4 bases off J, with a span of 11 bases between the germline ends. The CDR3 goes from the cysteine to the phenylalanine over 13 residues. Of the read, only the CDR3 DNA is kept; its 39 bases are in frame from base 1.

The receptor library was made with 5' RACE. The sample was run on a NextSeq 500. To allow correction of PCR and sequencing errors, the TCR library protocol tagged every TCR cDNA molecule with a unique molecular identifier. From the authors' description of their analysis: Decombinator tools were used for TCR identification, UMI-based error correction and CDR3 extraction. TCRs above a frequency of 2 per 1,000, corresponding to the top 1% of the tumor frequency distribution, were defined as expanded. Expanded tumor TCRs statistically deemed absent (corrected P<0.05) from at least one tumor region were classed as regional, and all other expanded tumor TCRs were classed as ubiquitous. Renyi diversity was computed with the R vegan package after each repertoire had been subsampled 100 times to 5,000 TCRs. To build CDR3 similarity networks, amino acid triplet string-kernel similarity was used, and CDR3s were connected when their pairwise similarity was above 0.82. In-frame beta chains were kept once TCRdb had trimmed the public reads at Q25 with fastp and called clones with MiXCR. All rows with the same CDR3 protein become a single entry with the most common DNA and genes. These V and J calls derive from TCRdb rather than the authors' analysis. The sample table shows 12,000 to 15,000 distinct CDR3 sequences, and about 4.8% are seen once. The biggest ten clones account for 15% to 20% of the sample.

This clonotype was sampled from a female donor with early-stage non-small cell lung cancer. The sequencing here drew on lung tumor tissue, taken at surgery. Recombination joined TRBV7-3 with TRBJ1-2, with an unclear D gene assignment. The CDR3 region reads CASSLDGSYGYTF. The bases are TGTGCCAGCAGCCTGGACGGAAGCTATGGCTACACCTTC. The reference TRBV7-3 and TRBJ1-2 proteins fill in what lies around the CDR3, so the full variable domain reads GAGVSQTPSNKVTEKGKYVELRCDPISGHTALYWYRQSLGQGPEFLIYFQGTGAADDSGLPNDRFFAVRPEGSVSTLKIQRTERGDSAVYLCASSLDGSYGYTFGSGTRLTVV.